A single sample is the source of the 2 T cell receptor beta chains below, sequenced in a study of patients and donors after allogeneic stem cell transplantation. A single record per CDR3 protein comes from TCRdb applying MiXCR to the RT-PCR reads. This sample has roughly 190,000 distinct CDR3 sequences, with 35% to 50% found just once. The sequencing sample was made of blood, either unsorted or a sorted T cell fraction (not recorded which). These receptors came from a human donor who was either an allogeneic HSCT recipient or a stem cell or donor lymphocyte infusion donor (not recorded which). It is not recorded whose cells these are; they may come from a transplant donor.

The rearrangement uses TRBV28 and TRBJ1-3; 9 bases are a match to TRBD1. Germline V gene sequence: CDR1 MDHEN, CDR2 SYDVKM. This CDR3 is 14 amino acids long. J lost 4 bases, V lost 8 bases, and 6 bases had no gene match. The CDR3 bases are TGTGCCAGCCACACAGGGGGCTTAGGAAACACCATATATTTT. This translates into CASHTGGLGNTIYF. Variable domain in full (rest from reference TRBV28 and TRBJ1-3): DVKVTQSSRYLVKRTGEKVFLECVQDMDHENMFWYRQDPGLGLRLIYFSYDVKMKEKGDIPEGYSVSREKKERFSLILESASTNQTSMYLCASHTGGLGNTIYFGEGSWLTVV.

The J gene is TRBJ1-1, the V gene TRBV2; the D is unclear. Trimming removed 0 bases at V and 5 bases at J, with 10 bases between. Germline V lookup: CDR1 SNHLY, CDR2 FYNNEI. This CDR3 spans 14 amino acids. In DNA form, the CDR3 reads TGTGCCAGCAGTGAAGCGCTTAGAGGGACTGAAGCTTTCTTT. Translating it yields CASSEALRGTEAFF. Full variable domain (outside the CDR3, taken from reference TRBV2 and TRBJ1-1): EPEVTQTPSHQVTQMGQEVILRCVPISNHLYFYWYRQILGQKVEFLVSFYNNEISEKSEIFDDQFSVERPDGSNFTLKIRSTKLEDSAMYFCASSEALRGTEAFFGQGTRLTVV.